The 3 T cell receptor beta chains below were found in one sample sequenced in a study of T cells in Graves' hyperthyroidism and ophthalmopathy. Regions amplified from RNA transcripts were the TCR beta CDR3 regions. Carried out on the TCR CDR3, a first-round RT-PCR used the HTBI primer set. TCRdb redid the calling of the multiplex PCR reads with MiXCR, one entry per CDR3 protein. The sample consists of fewer than 400,000 distinct CDR3 sequences, over 13% of them appearing once. Input material: blood. The receptor source for this set is a man in his fifties or sixties with Graves' ophthalmopathy.

This clonotype was observed a handful of times. This chain connects TRBV18 to TRBJ2-1; D is perhaps TRBD1 or TRBD2 (5 bases each). Per the germline V gene, CDR1 is KGHSH and CDR2 is LQKENI. V was shortened by 9 bases and J by 5 bases, with 14 bases between the two germline ends. The CDR3 runs 13 residues. CDR3 sequence: CASSRDQNNEQFF. For the CDR3, the DNA is TGTGCCAGTTCCCGGGACCAAAACAATGAGCAGTTCTTC.

Many counts were recorded for this clonotype. The chain uses TRBV11-3 and TRBJ2-1; TRBD1 or TRBD2 may be the D gene (5 bases each). V was pared by 9 bases and J by 1 base, with 10 bases between. The CDR3 consists of 13 residues. In germline, CDR1 is SGHNT, CDR2 YENEEA. DNA of the CDR3: TGTGCCAGTCGGGACGTTTCCTACAATGAGCAGTTCTTC. It codes for CASRDVSYNEQFF.

The gene calls are TRBV19 and TRBJ2-4, with D tentatively TRBD1 or TRBD2 (6 bases each). The CDR3 covers 15 residues. The ends were cut back, 1 base at V and 2 bases at J, with 9 bases in the middle. Per germline, CDR1 LNHDA and CDR2 SQIVND (reference sequence). In DNA, the CDR3 is TGTGCCAGTAGTATAGGCGGGACAACCAAAAACATTCAGTACTTC. Protein product: CASSIGGTTKNIQYF. Together with reference TRBV19 and TRBJ2-4, the CDR3 gives the full variable domain: DGGITQSPKYLFRKEGQNVTLSCEQNLNHDAMYWYRQDPGQGLRLIYYSQIVNDFQKGDIAEGYSVSREKKESFPLTVTSAQKNPTAFYLCASSIGGTTKNIQYFGAGTRLSVL.